A single sample gave rise to the 32 T cell receptor beta chains below, sequenced in a study of Ad26.COV2.S vaccination and SARS-CoV-2 variants. This table comes from immunoSEQ multiplex PCR, and its TCRdb copy is limited to in-frame clones, with some not included. The table shows some 290,000 clones, with about 82% occurring only once. Treatment meaning: some 19 received Ad26.COV2.S at low or high dose, single or two shots; about 5 received placebo; per-sample allocation not given. Sampling occurred on day 63 after the first vaccine or placebo injection. Sequencing used peripheral blood, obtained in a trial of Ad26.COV2.S vaccine versus placebo. Receptors were obtained from a person between 18 and 59 years old who received the Ad26.COV2.S COVID-19 vaccine or a placebo.

This clone has only one observation. This chain joins TRBV7-8 and TRBJ2-7; D perhaps matches TRBD1 (5 bases). CDR3 length: 14 amino acids. CDR1 is SGHVS and CDR2 is FQNEAQ in the germline V gene. Trimming shortened V by 2 bases and J by 13 bases, and 21 bases separated the two germline ends. The DNA for the CDR3 is TGTGCCAGCAGCTTACAGCATGAGCTGGGGCGTCCATACTTC. This gives the protein CASSLQHELGRPYF.

This clone appeared once. V is TRBV4-1 and J is TRBJ1-1; D not certain. Germline-derived CDR1 and CDR2 are MGHRA and YSYEKL. The V end was cut by 1 base, the J end by 4 bases, with 7 bases between. The CDR3 loop spans 13 amino acids. The CDR3 nucleotides read TGCGCCAGCAGCCAAGTCTGGTCCACTGAAGCTTTCTTT. Amino acids: CASSQVWSTEAFF.

The chain is built from TRBV10-3 and TRBJ2-6; TRBD1 is a possible D gene (5 bases). The CDR3 has 15 amino acids. The V gene's germline CDR1 is ENHRY and CDR2 SYGVKD. V lost 4 bases and J lost 2, with 9 bases in between. The CDR3 DNA is TGTGCCATCAGTGGGGGCAAAACTGGGGCCAACGTCCTGACTTTC. It yields the protein CAISGGKTGANVLTF.

J is TRBJ2-1 and V is TRBV3-1 (or the pseudogene TRBV3-2), with TRBD2 matching 11 bases. CDR1 is LGHDT and CDR2 is YNNKEL in the germline V gene (reference sequence). V dropped 2 bases and J dropped 4; count of bases not matched to a gene: 7. The CDR3 extends over 17 amino acids. The CDR3 spells CASSQSPGTSGYNEQFF. CDR3 coding DNA: TGTGCCAGCAGCCAATCCCCCGGGACTAGCGGATACAATGAGCAGTTCTTC.

The chain is built from TRBV9 and TRBJ2-3; D is unclear. Looked up from germline, CDR1 is SGDLS and CDR2 is YYNGEE. This CDR3 has 15 residues. The V and J ends lost 0 bases and 3 bases respectively, with 11 bases between them. Here the CDR3 reads CASSVEVGFTDTQYF. CDR3 DNA sequence: TGTGCCAGCAGCGTAGAGGTAGGGTTTACAGATACGCAGTATTTT.

This clone has just one count. The chain couples TRBV2 to TRBJ2-3; D unresolved. The CDR3 covers 10 residues. Germline lookup yields CDR1 SNHLY and CDR2 FYNNEI. Trimming shortened V by 1 base and J by 7 bases, and 0 bases separated the two germline ends. The CDR3 DNA reads as TGTGCCAGCAGTGAAGATACGCAGTATTTT. Protein: CASSEDTQYF.

The chain carries TRBV9 and TRBJ1-3; the D gene is possibly TRBD1 (6 bases). The length of the CDR3 is 15 residues. CDR1 is SGDLS and CDR2 is YYNGEE in the germline V gene. V was clipped by 3 bases and J by 3 bases, with 13 bases between them. The CDR3 protein is CASSDRDLRGNTIYF. In DNA, the CDR3 is TGTGCCAGCAGCGACAGGGATCTTCGTGGAAACACCATATATTTT.

With respect to this clone: A much larger clone is a single base away; this may be a read error. The chain has TRBV6-1 and TRBJ2-7, with D perhaps matching TRBD2 (6 bases). Trimming took off 1 base at V and 2 bases at J, with 12 bases between the two ends. The CDR3 contains 15 residues. Germline-derived CDR1 and CDR2 are MNHNS and SASEGT. The CDR3 reads CASSEGDSSPYEQYF. CDR3 in DNA: TGTGCCAGCAGTGAAGGGGACTCGAGCCCCTACGAGCAGTACTTC.

This chain uses TRBV5-1 with TRBJ1-2; D possibly corresponds to TRBD1 (5 bases). The CDR3 contains 15 residues. V was cut by 4 bases and J by 4 bases, with 17 bases left in between. Germline lookup yields CDR1 SGHRS and CDR2 YFSETQ. In nucleotides, the CDR3 is TGCGCCAGCAGCCAAGGCGCAGGGAGGAGCTATGGCTACACCTTC. Translation gives CASSQGAGRSYGYTF.

This clone was counted a single time. V usage is TRBV10-2 and J usage is TRBJ1-6, with 10 bases that match TRBD1. Germline lookup yields CDR1 WSHSY and CDR2 SAAADI. The length of the CDR3 is 14 residues. J lost 9 bases, V lost 10 bases, and 9 bases had no gene match. CDR3 coding DNA: TGCGCCACACAATGGACAGGGGGAATTTCACCCCTCCACTTT. Its translation: CATQWTGGISPLHF.

The V and J genes are TRBV5-6 and TRBJ1-4; D remains unclear. V was clipped by 4 bases and J by 5 bases, with 15 bases between them. The CDR3 runs to 15 residues. The V gene's germline CDR1 is SGHDT and CDR2 YYEEEE. This CDR3 is CASSLRKIRNEKLFF. The CDR3 DNA is TGTGCCAGCAGCCTCCGTAAGATTAGGAATGAAAAACTGTTTTTT.

This clone showed up just once. This rearrangement joins TRBV6-2 or TRBV6-3 to TRBJ1-5; a possible D gene is TRBD1 (6 bases). Germline CDR1 reads MNHEY; CDR2 reads SVGEGT. The ends were cut back, 0 bases at V and 1 base at J, with 13 bases in the middle. The CDR3 sequence is 17 residues long. CDR3 DNA sequence: TGTGCCAGCAGTTACTCGACGAGGGGGATAAGCAATCAGCCCCAGCATTTT. This gives the protein CASSYSTRGISNQPQHF.

The chain links TRBV6-5 to TRBJ1-5; possible D gene TRBD1, 5 bases. In germline, CDR1 is MNHEY, CDR2 SVGAGI. V was pared by 6 bases and J by 6 bases, with 15 bases between. The CDR3 is 14 residues long. This chain's CDR3 is CASRGGGTGQPQHF. The CDR3 region has the DNA TGTGCCAGCAGGGGAGGAGGGACGGGTCAGCCCCAGCATTTT.

This chain joins TRBV30 and TRBJ1-1; 7 bases match TRBD1. This CDR3 region has 17 residues. Germline CDR1 is GTSNPN and CDR2 is SVGIG (reference sequence). With V trimmed by 0 bases and J by 1 base, 11 bases remained unmatched. The CDR3 region is CAWSVPAFTGENTEAFF. In nucleotides, the CDR3 is TGTGCCTGGAGTGTACCGGCCTTTACAGGGGAGAACACTGAAGCTTTCTTT.

The chain joins TRBV6-5 to TRBJ1-1; a possible D gene is TRBD1 (6 bases). V was trimmed by 8 bases and J by 3 bases, leaving 13 bases between them. CDR3 length equals 13 residues. The germline gives CDR1 MNHEY, CDR2 SVGAGI. For the CDR3, the DNA is TGTGCCAGCCGGAACACAGGGTACACTGAAGCTTTCTTT. This codes for CASRNTGYTEAFF.

This chain uses TRBV7-9 with TRBJ2-3, with 14 positions matching TRBD2. Germline V gene lookup returns CDR1 SEHNR and CDR2 FQNEAQ (reference sequence). Trimming cost V 5 bases and J 5 bases; bases outside gene matches: 6. CDR3 size: 16 residues. The CDR3 is CASSRGLAGAVDTQYF. CDR3 bases: TGTGCCAGCAGCCGGGGACTAGCGGGGGCCGTAGATACGCAGTATTTT.

The chain has TRBV5-1 and TRBJ2-3; no reliable D call. Germline loops: CDR1 SGHRS, CDR2 YFSETQ. The V gene lost 4 bases and the J gene lost 0 bases, with 6 bases spanning the gap. CDR3 length equals 13 residues. CDR3 in DNA: TGCGCCAGCAGCCCCCCGAGCACAGATACGCAGTATTTT. It specifies CASSPPSTDTQYF.

This sequence joins TRBV30 and TRBJ1-2; 8 nucleotides align to TRBD1. Germline loops: CDR1 GTSNPN, CDR2 SVGIG (reference sequence). The CDR3 runs to 15 residues. Trimming removed 0 bases from V and 13 bases from J; junction bases left unmatched: 16. CDR3 region: CAWSVISGTGRVSTF. In nucleotides, the CDR3 is TGTGCCTGGAGTGTAATCTCCGGGACAGGACGCGTTTCCACCTTC.

CDR3 protein: CAIRVGETQYF. DNA of the CDR3: TGTGCCATCAGGGTTGGGGAGACCCAGTACTTC. V gene TRBV10-3 combines with J gene TRBJ2-5; no firm D call. V was trimmed by 6 bases and J by 5 bases, leaving 7 bases between them. Germline V gene sequence: CDR1 ENHRY, CDR2 SYGVKD. CDR3 size: 11 residues.

The rearrangement joins TRBV7-9 to TRBJ1-2; possibly TRBD1 for D (6 bases). The CDR3 spans 14 residues. Germline V gene data show CDR1 as SEHNR and CDR2 as FQNEAQ (reference sequence). V was trimmed by 3 bases and J by 4 bases, leaving 12 bases between them. CDR3 sequence: CASSFRQETYGYTF. The CDR3 DNA is TGTGCCAGCAGCTTTAGACAGGAGACCTATGGCTACACCTTC.

The chain has TRBV27 and TRBJ2-3; D remains ambiguous. The CDR3 is 14 residues long. V was cut by 7 bases and J by 2 bases, with 13 bases left in between. Germline CDR1 is MNHEY and CDR2 is SMNVEV (reference sequence). The CDR3 sequence: CASTPDPPTDTQYF. The CDR3 DNA reads TGTGCCAGCACTCCGGACCCACCCACAGATACGCAGTATTTT.

The chain carries TRBV11-2 and TRBJ1-4; the match to TRBD1 covers 12 bases. The CDR3 runs to 16 residues. Germline values: CDR1 SGHAT, CDR2 FQNNGV. V trimming: 5 bases; J trimming: 8 bases; junction bases outside the gene matches: 9. In DNA form, the CDR3 reads TGTGCCAGCAGCACCGCCGGGACAGGGGGCCCGGAAAAACTGTTTTTT. Protein product: CASSTAGTGGPEKLFF.

The gene calls are TRBV5-1 and TRBJ1-4; the D gene is possibly TRBD1 (5 bases). CDR1 is SGHRS and CDR2 is YFSETQ in the germline V gene. This CDR3 spans 12 amino acids. The V end lost 4 bases, the J end lost 5 bases, and 6 bases lay between the germline ends. This CDR3 reads CASSRGNEKLFF. The CDR3 DNA sequence: TGCGCCAGCAGCAGGGGAAATGAAAAACTGTTTTTT.

The rearrangement joins TRBV7-2 to TRBJ2-5; TRBD2 matches 9 bases. V was clipped by 2 bases and J by 3 bases; unmatched bases: 7. The CDR3 is made up of 16 amino acids. Germline V gives CDR1 SGHTA, CDR2 FQGNSA. The CDR3 sequence: CASSLWGLAGKETQYF. CDR3 nucleotides: TGTGCCAGCAGCTTATGGGGTCTAGCGGGGAAAGAGACCCAGTACTTC.

The V call is TRBV6-1, the J call TRBJ1-2, with D perhaps matching TRBD1 (5 bases). Germline loops: CDR1 MNHNS, CDR2 SASEGT. The CDR3 contains 15 residues. V lost 1 base, J lost 7 bases, and 16 bases lay in between. The CDR3 DNA follows: TGTGCCAGCAGTGAAGGGGCAGGGAGAAGAGGTGGCTACACCTTC. Its translation is CASSEGAGRRGGYTF.

The V call is TRBV2, the J call TRBJ1-1, with TRBD1 matching 7 bases. The CDR3 has 14 residues. The germline V gene has CDR1 SNHLY and CDR2 FYNNEI. J lost 2 bases, V lost 6 bases, and 6 bases had no gene match. The CDR3 loop reads CASRLGGVNTEAFF. CDR3 sequence (DNA): TGTGCCAGCAGGCTAGGGGGCGTTAACACTGAAGCTTTCTTT.

The J gene is TRBJ2-2, the V gene TRBV11-2; D remains ambiguous. The CDR3 loop spans 13 amino acids. Deletions cut 2 bases from V and 8 bases from J, with 9 bases between. Germline values: CDR1 SGHAT, CDR2 FQNNGV. The CDR3 bases are TGTGCCAGCAGCTTAAATACCGGGGGGGAGCTGTTTTTT. It is translated as CASSLNTGGELFF.

The chain has TRBV27 and TRBJ1-2, with D possibly TRBD1 on 5 matching bases. Germline loops: CDR1 MNHEY, CDR2 SMNVEV (reference sequence). Trimming cost V 3 bases and J 7 bases, with 12 bases left between them. CDR3 length equals 13 residues. The CDR3 DNA reads as TGTGCCAGCAGTTTTAAGGATAGGGGTGGCTACACCTTC. Residues: CASSFKDRGGYTF.

This clone has just one count. The CDR3 DNA is TGTGCCAGCAGCGTTTCAGGCGATGGCTACACCTTC. Translation: CASSVSGDGYTF. The chain uses TRBV9 and TRBJ1-2; D gene unclear. The germline V and J ends were trimmed by 2 bases and 6 bases, with 8 bases remaining between them. Per the germline V gene, CDR1 is SGDLS and CDR2 is YYNGEE. This CDR3 spans 12 amino acids.

The rearrangement uses TRBV2 and TRBJ2-5; D tentatively fits TRBD1 or TRBD2 (7 bases each). With 4 bases removed from V and 4 bases from J, the gap between germline ends came to 28 bases. This CDR3 is built from 19 residues. Germline CDR1 reads SNHLY; CDR2 reads FYNNEI. The CDR3 nucleotides are TGTGCCAGCAGTGTTTGGTCACCGAGACAGGGAGGGAGGGCAGAGACCCAGTACTTC. It encodes CASSVWSPRQGGRAETQYF. The full variable domain, rest sourced from reference TRBV2 and TRBJ2-5, is EPEVTQTPSHQVTQMGQEVILRCVPISNHLYFYWYRQILGQKVEFLVSFYNNEISEKSEIFDDQFSVERPDGSNFTLKIRSTKLEDSAMYFCASSVWSPRQGGRAETQYFGPGTRLLVL.

J is TRBJ2-3 and V is TRBV11-2, with D hard to call. Germline assignment: CDR1 SGHAT and CDR2 FQNNGV. V gave up 5 bases and J gave up 4 bases, with 10 bases separating them. The CDR3 is 13 amino acids. CDR3: CASSPAYPDTQYF. The CDR3 DNA reads as TGTGCCAGCAGCCCAGCGTACCCAGATACGCAGTATTTT.

The V and J genes are TRBV19 and TRBJ2-6; no firm D call. The ends were cut back, 3 bases at V and 0 bases at J, with 9 bases in the middle. Germline-derived CDR1 and CDR2 are LNHDA and SQIVND (reference sequence). CDR3 length equals 16 residues. CDR3 DNA: TGTGCCAGTAGTATTGGTGTTTCCTCTGGGGCCAACGTCCTGACTTTC. It specifies CASSIGVSSGANVLTF.